This T cell receptor (beta chain) was captured in a study of response to subunit inactivated influenza vaccine. General study findings and limits: Few additional T cells are recruited per seasonal influenza vaccination, authors suggested.

This clonotype has at least ten counts. Its antigen is unidentified. TCRdb re-called the RT-PCR reads with MiXCR, one entry per CDR3 protein. This sample has over 400,000 distinct CDR3 sequences, with 10% to 15% found just once. The junction had 6 bases not matched to a gene; V was cut back by 0 bases and J by 1 base. CDR1 and CDR2 from the germline V gene are DFQATT and SNEGSKA (reference sequence). The CDR3 consists of 16 residues. The TCR sequence derives from a man aged 45-65 years who received an inactivated influenza vaccine. This chain joins TRBV20-1 and TRBJ1-5; the match to TRBD1 covers 7 bases. Source: PBMCs from blood, taken more than 35 days after vaccination. The CDR3 is CSARDYRGTSNQPQHF. In DNA, the CDR3 is TGCAGTGCTAGAGATTACAGGGGAACAAGCAATCAGCCCCAGCATTTT.